Shown below are 13 T cell receptor beta chains from a single sample sequenced in a study of shared T cell receptors in the human thymus. Assay: immunoSEQ multiplex PCR; the TCRdb copy retains only in-frame clones and omits some. This repertoire shows some 700,000 clones, 88% found once; its top ten account for approximately 0.011%. The data also belong to a second study, concerning human thymus T cells.

The sample was thymocytes. The source is a boy under three years old with a congenital heart defect.

This chain joins TRBV28 and TRBJ2-3; possible D gene TRBD2, 5 bases. This CDR3 has 13 residues. The V and J ends lost 5 bases and 2 bases respectively, with 8 bases between them. From germline, CDR1 is MDHEN and CDR2 SYDVKM. This CDR3 reads CASSLAATDTQYF. The CDR3 DNA reads TGTGCCAGCAGTCTAGCCGCCACAGATACGCAGTATTTT.

This chain connects TRBV30 to TRBJ2-3, with 15 bases that match TRBD2. The CDR3 is 17 amino acids. CDR1 GTSNPN and CDR2 SVGIG come from the germline V gene (reference sequence). The V gene end was trimmed by 3 bases and the J gene end by 2 bases; junction bases not matched to a gene: 6. DNA for the CDR3: TGTGCCTGGAGGCCGGGACTAGCGGGAGGCAACACAGATACGCAGTATTTT. Translation: CAWRPGLAGGNTDTQYF.

The genes are TRBV11-3 and TRBJ2-7; 11 positions match TRBD2. Losses at the gene ends were 0 bases for V and 2 bases for J; bases not matched to a gene: 12. The CDR3 covers 19 residues. Germline-derived CDR1 and CDR2 are SGHNT and YENEEA. The CDR3 here is CASSLDLVAGGAYPYEQYF. The CDR3, as DNA: TGTGCCAGCAGCTTAGATTTGGTAGCGGGAGGGGCCTATCCCTACGAGCAGTACTTC.

The chain links TRBV14 to TRBJ2-1, with 14 bases that match TRBD2. Unmatched junction bases numbered 13, after V lost 6 bases and J lost 6 bases. The length of the CDR3 is 18 residues. Germline values: CDR1 SGHDN, CDR2 FVKESK. CDR3 coding DNA: TGTGCCAGCAGTTCCGGGACTAGCGGGAGAATAGGATTCAATGAGCAGTTCTTC. This gives the protein CASSSGTSGRIGFNEQFF.

The genes are TRBV4-3 and TRBJ2-3; TRBD2 aligns across 7 bases. Germline CDR1 LGHNA, CDR2 YSLEER. The CDR3 length is 18 residues. Trimming at V came to 0 bases and at J to 7 bases, leaving 16 bases not matched to a gene. CDR3 amino acids: CASSQDSPAGVIGHTQYF. The DNA of the CDR3 is TGCGCCAGCAGCCAAGATTCTCCCGCGGGAGTAATCGGCCATACGCAGTATTTT.

This chain joins TRBV7-8 and TRBJ2-7; D perhaps matches TRBD2 (6 bases). Trimming left V 7 bases short and J 1 base short, with 14 bases between. The germline gives CDR1 SGHVS, CDR2 FQNEAQ. The CDR3 spans 14 residues. Here the CDR3 DNA reads TGTGCCAGCACCCGCGGGGAGGCTTCCTACGAGCAGTACTTC. Translated, it gives CASTRGEASYEQYF.

The V call is TRBV30, the J call TRBJ2-4; 13 positions agree with TRBD2. The CDR3 is 18 amino acids. The J segment lost 5 bases and the V segment lost 0 bases, leaving 10 bases of the junction unmatched. Germline values: CDR1 GTSNPN, CDR2 SVGIG (reference sequence). This chain's CDR3 is CAWSVPHRLAGGQNIQYF. The CDR3 DNA is TGTGCCTGGAGTGTACCCCATCGACTAGCGGGGGGCCAAAACATTCAGTACTTC.

The V and J genes are TRBV7-8 and TRBJ1-2, with a tentative D call TRBD1 (5 bases). Trimming removed 1 base at V and 8 bases at J, with 8 bases between. Germline loops: CDR1 SGHVS, CDR2 FQNEAQ. CDR3 length: 12 amino acids. CDR3 residues: CASSLGGDGYTF. The CDR3 DNA reads TGTGCCAGCAGCTTAGGGGGGGACGGCTACACCTTC.

The chain uses TRBV5-1 and TRBJ2-1; 9 bases align to TRBD1. V gave up 1 base and J gave up 8 bases; unmatched junction bases: 1. Germline loops: CDR1 SGHRS, CDR2 YFSETQ. This CDR3 has 13 residues. Here the CDR3 reads CASSLTGGDEQFF. The CDR3 DNA reads TGCGCCAGCAGCTTGACAGGGGGCGATGAGCAGTTCTTC.

This sequence joins TRBV5-1 and TRBJ2-1, with 8 bases that match TRBD2. There are 15 residues in the CDR3. Germline trimming cut 3 bases from V and 2 bases from J; bases unmatched to any gene: 4. Germline V lookup: CDR1 SGHRS, CDR2 YFSETQ. The CDR3 protein is CASSSKLAAYNEQFF. The CDR3 DNA reads as TGCGCCAGCAGCTCTAAACTAGCGGCCTACAATGAGCAGTTCTTC.

The chain employs TRBV6-5 and TRBJ2-3; maybe TRBD2 (6 bases). Germline V gene data show CDR1 as MNHEY and CDR2 as SVGAGI. The CDR3 runs to 14 residues. Trimming cost V 6 bases and J 0 bases, with 10 bases left between them. CDR3 nucleotide sequence: TGTGCCAGCAGATCCGGGACTAGCACAGATACGCAGTATTTT. Its translation: CASRSGTSTDTQYF.

The rearrangement links TRBV11-3 to TRBJ2-1; D call uncertain. Germline CDR1 reads SGHNT; CDR2 reads YENEEA. The CDR3 has 13 amino acids. Trimming cost V 0 bases and J 4 bases, with 4 bases left between them. The CDR3 sequence: CASSLESYNEQFF. CDR3 bases: TGTGCCAGCAGCTTAGAGAGTTACAATGAGCAGTTCTTC.

V usage is TRBV18 and J usage is TRBJ1-5, with a weak D call TRBD1 (6 bases). The CDR3 is 17 amino acids. Germline V gene data show CDR1 as KGHSH and CDR2 as LQKENI. Between the trimmed V and J ends, which lost 5 bases and 2 bases, there was a span of 19 bases. The CDR3 region is CASSGDILLGGNQPQHF. The CDR3 DNA reads TGTGCCAGCTCAGGGGACATTCTACTTGGGGGCAATCAGCCCCAGCATTTT.